This entry features one T cell receptor (beta chain) sequence. The data were obtained in a study of blood T cell repertoires in COVID-19. The wider study: The United States, Italy and Spain were the sources of the acute and convalescent COVID-19 samples. The analysed material was cDNA or gDNA that came from T cells, B-cell-depleted T cells, or PBMCs.

This CDR3 is 14 amino acids long. The germline gives CDR1 MNHNY, CDR2 SVGAGI (reference sequence). Unmatched junction bases numbered 6, after V lost 6 bases and J lost 1 base. The protocol was immunoSEQ multiplex PCR, while the TCRdb copy is restricted to in-frame clones and leaves out a portion. The sample yields about 270,000 clones, approximately 85% seen once. During active infection, Seattle patients enrolled and were then monitored through disease. The TCR was taken from a woman aged 80 or over with COVID-19, enrolled during active disease. The V gene is TRBV6-6, the J gene TRBJ2-7; 7 bases map to TRBD1. The source material was peripheral blood. The CDR3 DNA follows: TGTGCCAGCAGCCGTGCAGGGGGATCCTACGAGCAGTACTTC. Its translation: CASSRAGGSYEQYF.